This T cell receptor beta chain was captured in a study of blood T cell repertoires in COVID-19. The table came from immunoSEQ multiplex PCR; TCRdb's copy has only in-frame clones and leaves some out. The table has fewer than 250,000 clones, about 87% seen once. J lost 2 bases, V lost 4 bases, and 12 bases had no gene match. Germline CDR1 MNHEY, CDR2 SMNVEV (reference sequence). This CDR3 comprises 18 residues. The sample consisted of peripheral blood. This sequence joins TRBV27 and TRBJ1-5; 9 nucleotides agree with TRBD1. The TCR was taken from a man aged 65-85 years with acute or convalescent COVID-19. Here the CDR3 reads CASSSTGTGLLGNQPQHF. The CDR3 DNA is TGTGCCAGCAGTTCGACCGGGACAGGGCTTTTGGGCAATCAGCCCCAGCATTTT.